These 16 T cell receptor beta chains share one sample of origin, sequenced in a study of blood T cell repertoires in COVID-19. Repertoires were generated with immunoSEQ multiplex PCR, while TCRdb's copy carries only in-frame clones and drops some. The data contain nearly 40,000 clones, around 83% of them singletons. Sequencing was performed on peripheral blood. The receptors here all came from a middle-aged man in a cohort sampled during active COVID-19.

The J gene is TRBJ1-4, the V gene TRBV21-1; the table names TRBD1, a call not compared with the DNA. TRBV21-1 is recorded as a pseudogene. The CDR3 is made up of 17 amino acids. The CDR3 here is CASTRGTGVPTREKLFF. Written as DNA, the CDR3 is TGTGCCAGCACCCGCGGGACAGGGGTCCCAACGCGCGAAAAACTGTTTTTT.

The CDR3 coding sequence is TGTGCCAGCAGCCCCCTTGCGGGGGGGAATCACGAGCAGTACTTC. Translation: CASSPLAGGNHEQYF. V is TRBV7-9 and J is TRBJ2-7; 9 bases are shared with TRBD2. Per the germline V gene, CDR1 is SEHNR and CDR2 is FQNEAQ (reference sequence). The V segment lost 5 bases and the J segment 5 bases; nucleotides outside the gene matches: 10. This CDR3 contains 15 residues.

V and J are TRBV11-3 and TRBJ2-1; a weak D match, TRBD2 (5 bases). The ends were cut back, 0 bases at V and 8 bases at J, with 11 bases in the middle. The CDR3 covers 14 residues. CDR1 and CDR2 (germline): SGHNT, YENEEA. This chain's CDR3 is CASSLDGAVDEQFF. The CDR3 DNA reads TGTGCCAGCAGCTTAGATGGAGCGGTCGATGAGCAGTTCTTC.

The chain has TRBV27 and TRBJ2-3; TRBD2 matches 7 bases. Looked up from germline, CDR1 is MNHEY and CDR2 is SMNVEV (reference sequence). The CDR3 is 14 amino acids. Trimming cost V 7 bases and J 6 bases; bases outside gene matches: 10. The CDR3, as DNA: TGTGCCAGCACGGGACTACCTTTTAGGGATACGCAGTATTTT. Amino acids: CASTGLPFRDTQYF.

As DNA, the CDR3 is TGTGCCAGCAGTTGGACAGCCCAACCCATGAACACTGAAGCTTTCTTT. It codes for CASSWTAQPMNTEAFF. The rearrangement uses TRBV2 and TRBJ1-1, with a possible D match to TRBD1 (6 bases). The germline gives CDR1 SNHLY, CDR2 FYNNEI. The CDR3 totals 16 residues. Deletions cut 5 bases from V and 0 bases from J, with 16 bases between.

This clone has only one observation. The V call is TRBV19, the J call TRBJ2-1; D is uncertain. Germline V gene sequence: CDR1 LNHDA, CDR2 SQIVND (reference sequence). Trimming removed 6 bases from V and 2 bases from J, with 14 bases in between. This CDR3 is built from 15 residues. DNA for the CDR3: TGTGCCAGTAGCCCTGCTTTGCGGACCTACAATGAGCAGTTCTTC. Protein product: CASSPALRTYNEQFF. Supplemented by reference TRBV19 and TRBJ2-1, the full variable domain reads DGGITQSPKYLFRKEGQNVTLSCEQNLNHDAMYWYRQDPGQGLRLIYYSQIVNDFQKGDIAEGYSVSREKKESFPLTVTSAQKNPTAFYLCASSPALRTYNEQFFGPGTRLTVL.

The chain carries TRBV24-1 and TRBJ2-3; no reliable D call. V was trimmed by 1 base and J by 0 bases, leaving 7 bases between them. CDR3 length equals 15 residues. CDR1 and CDR2 from the germline V gene are KGHDR and SFDVKD. CDR3: CATSDFRSSTDTQYF. CDR3 DNA sequence: TGTGCCACCAGTGATTTCAGATCTAGCACAGATACGCAGTATTTT.

This clone was counted only a few times. V and J are TRBV4-3 and TRBJ1-4; 10 bases agree with TRBD1. The V segment lost 2 bases and the J segment 6 bases; nucleotides outside the gene matches: 9. The CDR3 is made up of 17 amino acids. Germline values: CDR1 LGHNA, CDR2 YSLEER. The CDR3 DNA follows: TGCGCCAGCAGCCAACAGGGGCGTGGGACAGGGGATGAAAAACTGTTTTTT. Translating it yields CASSQQGRGTGDEKLFF.

The J gene is TRBJ2-5, the V gene TRBV13; 8 bases match TRBD1. CDR1 PRHDT and CDR2 FYEKMQ come from the germline V gene (reference sequence). With 0 bases clipped from V and 0 bases from J, the junction kept 12 bases outside the gene matches. The CDR3 extends over 19 amino acids. This CDR3 reads CASSLGFYWDRLHQETQYF. The CDR3 nucleotides are TGTGCCAGCAGCTTAGGTTTCTATTGGGACAGGCTTCACCAAGAGACCCAGTACTTC.

J is TRBJ1-3 and V is TRBV20-1; TRBD1 aligns across 7 bases. Trimming at V came to 3 bases and at J to 0 bases, leaving 5 bases not matched to a gene. The CDR3 is 15 residues long. Germline V lookup: CDR1 DFQATT, CDR2 SNEGSKA (reference sequence). CDR3 residues: CSASRDSPSGNTIYF. In DNA form, the CDR3 reads TGCAGTGCTAGTCGGGACAGCCCCTCTGGAAACACCATATATTTT.

This sequence joins TRBV2 and TRBJ1-3; D ambiguous. CDR3 length equals 12 residues. V shed 4 bases and J shed 3 bases, with 4 bases lying between them. CDR1 is SNHLY and CDR2 is FYNNEI in the germline V gene. The CDR3 here is CASSANGNTIYF. Written as DNA, the CDR3 is TGTGCCAGCAGTGCCAATGGAAACACCATATATTTT.

V usage is TRBV5-5 and J usage is TRBJ2-1, with 15 nucleotides matching TRBD2. The CDR3 extends over 15 amino acids. Trimming took 6 bases from V and 9 from J; bases not matched to a gene: 7. The V gene's germline CDR1 is SGHKS and CDR2 YYEKEE (reference sequence). CDR3 sequence (DNA): TGTGCCAGCATCTATGGACTAGCGGGGGGGCTTGAGCAGTTCTTC. It is translated as CASIYGLAGGLEQFF.

The genes are TRBV2 and TRBJ2-1; 9 nucleotides line up with TRBD2. CDR1 is SNHLY and CDR2 is FYNNEI in the germline V gene. The J segment lost 9 bases and the V segment lost 0 bases, leaving 18 bases of the junction unmatched. The length of the CDR3 is 19 residues. The CDR3 here is CASSEAVGTSLARGGEQFF. The CDR3 coding sequence is TGTGCCAGCAGTGAAGCGGTCGGGACTAGCCTGGCACGGGGGGGTGAGCAGTTCTTC.

This chain joins TRBV6-5 and TRBJ2-1, with 7 bases identical to TRBD1. J was trimmed by 6 bases and V by 6 bases; bases with no gene match: 11. The CDR3 is made up of 15 amino acids. The germline CDR1 and CDR2 sequences are MNHEY and SVGAGI. The CDR3 nucleotides read TGTGCCAGCAGCGCGACTATGGCAGGGGGCAATGAGCAGTTCTTC. Translation: CASSATMAGGNEQFF.

CDR3 sequence: CAWSGTSDYNEQFF. CDR3 DNA sequence: TGTGCCTGGAGTGGAACTAGCGACTACAATGAGCAGTTCTTC. The genes are TRBV30 and TRBJ2-1; 7 bases map to TRBD2. CDR3 size: 14 residues. Germline CDR1 reads GTSNPN; CDR2 reads SVGIG (reference sequence). Trimming at V came to 1 base and at J to 3 bases, leaving 3 bases not matched to a gene. The full variable domain, rest sourced from reference TRBV30 and TRBJ2-1, is SQTIHQWPATLVQPVGSPLSLECTVEGTSNPNLYWYRQAAGRGLQLLFYSVGIGQISSEVPQNLSASRPQDRQFILSSKKLLLSDSGFYLCAWSGTSDYNEQFFGPGTRLTVL.

Concerning this clone: At one end, the junction sequence differs from germline, possibly due to a read error. This chain joins TRBV19 and TRBJ1-4, with D maybe TRBD1 (5 bases). The CDR3 covers 11 residues. From germline, CDR1 is LNHDA and CDR2 SQIVND (reference sequence). The chain's CDR3 is CASSTGLSVVF. The CDR3, as DNA: TGTGCCAGTAGTACGGGACTCTCTGTTGTCTTT.